The present TCR beta chain was sequenced within a study of cytomegalovirus exposure and HLA in healthy donors. This CDR3 has 14 residues. CDR1 and CDR2 from the germline V gene are PRHDT and FYEKMQ (reference sequence). Trimming pared 5 bases from V and 5 bases from J, leaving 13 bases between. The PCR contained 60 Vbeta and 13 Jbeta primers. TCRdb's table, derived via immunoSEQ multiplex PCR, lists solely in-frame clones and lacks some. Its table records about 31,000 clones. Though probably carrying unrecorded immune exposures, donors were nominally healthy at sampling. This TCR was sampled from a female donor in good health and CMV-seronegative. The genes are TRBV13 and TRBJ2-1; D call uncertain. Sequencing used PBMCs. The CDR3 bases are TGTGCCAGCAGCCCGACCGACATACACAATGAGCAGTTCTTC. This translates into CASSPTDIHNEQFF. Filled out from reference TRBV13 and TRBJ2-1, the complete variable domain reads AAGVIQSPRHLIKEKRETATLKCYPIPRHDTVYWYQQGPGQDPQFLISFYEKMQSDKGSIPDRFSAQQFSDYHSELNMSSLELGDSALYFCASSPTDIHNEQFFGPGTRLTVL.